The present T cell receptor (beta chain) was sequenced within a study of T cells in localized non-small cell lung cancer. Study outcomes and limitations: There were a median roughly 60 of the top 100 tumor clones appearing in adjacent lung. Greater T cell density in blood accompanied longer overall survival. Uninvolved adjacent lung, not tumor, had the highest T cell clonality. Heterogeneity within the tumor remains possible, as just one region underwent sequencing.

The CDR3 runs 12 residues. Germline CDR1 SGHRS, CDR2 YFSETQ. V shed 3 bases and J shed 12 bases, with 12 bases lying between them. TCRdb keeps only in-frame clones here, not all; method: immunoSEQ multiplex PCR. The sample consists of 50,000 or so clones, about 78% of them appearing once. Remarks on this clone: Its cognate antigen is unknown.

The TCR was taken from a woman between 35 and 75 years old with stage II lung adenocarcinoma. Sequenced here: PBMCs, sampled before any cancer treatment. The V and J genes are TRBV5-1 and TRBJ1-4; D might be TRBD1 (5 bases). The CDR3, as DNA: TGCGCCAGCAGCTCGACTGGGGGGGAACTGTTTTTT. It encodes CASSSTGGELFF.